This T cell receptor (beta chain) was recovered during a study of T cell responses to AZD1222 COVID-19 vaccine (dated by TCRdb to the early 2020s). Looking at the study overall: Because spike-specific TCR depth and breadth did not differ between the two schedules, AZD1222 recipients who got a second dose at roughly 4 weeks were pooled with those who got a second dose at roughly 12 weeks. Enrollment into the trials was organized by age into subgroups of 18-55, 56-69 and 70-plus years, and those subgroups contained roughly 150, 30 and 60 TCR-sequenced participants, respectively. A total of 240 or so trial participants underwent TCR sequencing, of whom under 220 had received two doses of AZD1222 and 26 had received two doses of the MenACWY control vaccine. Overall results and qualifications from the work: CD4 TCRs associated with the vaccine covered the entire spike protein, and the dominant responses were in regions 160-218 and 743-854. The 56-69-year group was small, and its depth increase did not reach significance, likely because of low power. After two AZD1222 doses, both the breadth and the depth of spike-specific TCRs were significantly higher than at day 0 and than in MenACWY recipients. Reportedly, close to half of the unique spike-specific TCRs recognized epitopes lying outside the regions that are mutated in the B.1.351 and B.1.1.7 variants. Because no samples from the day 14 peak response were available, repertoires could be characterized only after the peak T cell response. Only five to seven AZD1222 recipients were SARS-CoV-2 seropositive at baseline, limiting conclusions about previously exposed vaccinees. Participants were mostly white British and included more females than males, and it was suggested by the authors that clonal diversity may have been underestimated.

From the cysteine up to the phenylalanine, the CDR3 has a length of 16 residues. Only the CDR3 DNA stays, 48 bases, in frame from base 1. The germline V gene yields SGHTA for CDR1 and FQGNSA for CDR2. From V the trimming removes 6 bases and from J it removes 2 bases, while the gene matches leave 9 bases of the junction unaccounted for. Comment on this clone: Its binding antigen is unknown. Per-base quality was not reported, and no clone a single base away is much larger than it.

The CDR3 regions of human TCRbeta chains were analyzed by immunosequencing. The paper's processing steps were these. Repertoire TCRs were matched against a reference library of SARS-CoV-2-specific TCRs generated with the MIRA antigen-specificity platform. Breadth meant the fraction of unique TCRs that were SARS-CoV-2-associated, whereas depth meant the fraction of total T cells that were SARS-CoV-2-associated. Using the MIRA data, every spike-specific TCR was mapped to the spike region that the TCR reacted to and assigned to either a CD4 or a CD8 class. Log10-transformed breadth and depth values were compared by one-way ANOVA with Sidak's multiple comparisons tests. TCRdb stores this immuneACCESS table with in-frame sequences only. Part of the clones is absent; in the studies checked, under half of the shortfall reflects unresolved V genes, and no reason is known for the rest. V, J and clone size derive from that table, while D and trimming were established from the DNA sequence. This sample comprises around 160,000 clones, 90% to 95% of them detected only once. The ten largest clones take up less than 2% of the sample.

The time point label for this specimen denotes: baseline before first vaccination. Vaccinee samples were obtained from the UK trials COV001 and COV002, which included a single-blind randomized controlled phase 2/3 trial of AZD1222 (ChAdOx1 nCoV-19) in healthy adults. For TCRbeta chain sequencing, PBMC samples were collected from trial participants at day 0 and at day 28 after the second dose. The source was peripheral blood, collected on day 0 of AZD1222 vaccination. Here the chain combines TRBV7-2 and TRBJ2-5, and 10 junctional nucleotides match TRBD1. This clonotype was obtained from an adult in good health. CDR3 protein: CASRNPGQGRQETQYF. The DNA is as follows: TGTGCCAGCAGAAACCCGGGACAGGGGAGGCAAGAGACCCAGTACTTC.